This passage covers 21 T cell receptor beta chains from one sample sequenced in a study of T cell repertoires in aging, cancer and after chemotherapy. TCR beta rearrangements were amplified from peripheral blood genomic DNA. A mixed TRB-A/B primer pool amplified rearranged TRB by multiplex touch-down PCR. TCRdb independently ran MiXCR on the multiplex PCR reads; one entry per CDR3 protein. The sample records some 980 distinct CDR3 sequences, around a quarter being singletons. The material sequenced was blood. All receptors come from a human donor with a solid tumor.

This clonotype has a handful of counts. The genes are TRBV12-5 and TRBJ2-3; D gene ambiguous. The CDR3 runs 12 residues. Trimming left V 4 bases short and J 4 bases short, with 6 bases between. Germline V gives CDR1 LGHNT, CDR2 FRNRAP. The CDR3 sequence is CASGSAPDTQYF. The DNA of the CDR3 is TGTGCTAGTGGTTCGGCTCCAGATACGCAGTATTTT.

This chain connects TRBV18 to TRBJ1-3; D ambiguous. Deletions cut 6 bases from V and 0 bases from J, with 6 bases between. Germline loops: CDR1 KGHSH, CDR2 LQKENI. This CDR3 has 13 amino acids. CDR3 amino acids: CASSPGSGNTIYF. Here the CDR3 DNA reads TGTGCCAGCTCGCCGGGCTCTGGAAACACCATATATTTT.

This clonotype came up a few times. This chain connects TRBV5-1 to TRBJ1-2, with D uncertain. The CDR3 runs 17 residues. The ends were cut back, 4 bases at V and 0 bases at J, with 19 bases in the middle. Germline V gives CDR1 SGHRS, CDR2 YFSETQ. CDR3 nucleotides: TGCGCCAGCAGCCCACTAGATAGAGACGGGGCTAACTATGGCTACACCTTC. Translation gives CASSPLDRDGANYGYTF.

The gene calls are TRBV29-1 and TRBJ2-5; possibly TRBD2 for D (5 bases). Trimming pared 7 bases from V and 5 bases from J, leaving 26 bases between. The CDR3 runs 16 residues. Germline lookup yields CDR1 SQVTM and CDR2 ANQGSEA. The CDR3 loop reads CSGVGWASSVWETQYF. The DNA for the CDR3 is TGCAGCGGTGTAGGATGGGCTAGCTCGGTCTGGGAGACCCAGTACTTC.

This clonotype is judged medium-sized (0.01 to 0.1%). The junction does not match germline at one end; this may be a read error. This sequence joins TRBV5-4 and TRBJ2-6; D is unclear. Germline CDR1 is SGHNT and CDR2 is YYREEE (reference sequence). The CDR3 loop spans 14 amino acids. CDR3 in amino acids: CASSFGPGDNVLTF. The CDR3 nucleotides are TGTGCCAGCAGCTTTGGTCCTGGGGACAACGTCCTGACTTTC.

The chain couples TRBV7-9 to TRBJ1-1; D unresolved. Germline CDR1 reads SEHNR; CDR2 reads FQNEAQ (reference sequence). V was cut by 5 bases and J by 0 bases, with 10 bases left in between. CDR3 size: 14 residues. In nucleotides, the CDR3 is TGTGCCAGCAGCCCCGGACGGATGAACACTGAAGCTTTCTTT. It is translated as CASSPGRMNTEAFF.

The CDR3 here is CSAPPRPRPKGAEAFF. DNA for the CDR3: TGCAGTGCTCCCCCGAGGCCCCGTCCTAAAGGGGCTGAAGCTTTCTTT. The chain links TRBV20-1 to TRBJ1-1; TRBD1 might be the D (5 bases). The CDR3 consists of 16 residues. V was cut by 5 bases and J by 6 bases, with 25 bases left in between. The germline V gene encodes CDR1 DFQATT and CDR2 SNEGSKA (reference sequence).

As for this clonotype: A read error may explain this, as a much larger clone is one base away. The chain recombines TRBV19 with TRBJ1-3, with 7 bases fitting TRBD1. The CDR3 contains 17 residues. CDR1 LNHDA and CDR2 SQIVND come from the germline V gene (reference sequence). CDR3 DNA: TGTTCCAGTAGTATAACCCGGACAGGCTCCTCTGGAAACACCATATATTTT. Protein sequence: CSSSITRTGSSGNTIYF.

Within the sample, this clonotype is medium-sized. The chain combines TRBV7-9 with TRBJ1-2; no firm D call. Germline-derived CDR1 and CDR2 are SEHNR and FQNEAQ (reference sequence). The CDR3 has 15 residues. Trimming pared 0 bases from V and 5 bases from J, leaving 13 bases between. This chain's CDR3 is CASSLAIGSGYGYTF. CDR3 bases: TGTGCCAGCAGCTTAGCGATTGGCAGCGGATATGGCTACACCTTC.

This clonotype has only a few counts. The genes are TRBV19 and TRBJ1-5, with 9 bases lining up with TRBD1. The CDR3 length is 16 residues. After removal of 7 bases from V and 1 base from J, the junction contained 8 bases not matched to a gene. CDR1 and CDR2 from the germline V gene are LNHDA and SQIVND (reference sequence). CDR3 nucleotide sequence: TGTGCCAGTACCCTGGGAGGGACAGGGAGCAATCAGCCCCAGCATTTT. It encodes CASTLGGTGSNQPQHF.

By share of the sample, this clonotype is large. The CDR3 loop is CASSRDLPYEQYF. The CDR3 nucleotides read TGTGCCAGCAGCCGTGATCTTCCTTACGAGCAGTACTTC. The genes are TRBV7-9 and TRBJ2-7; D gene unclear. Germline CDR1 is SEHNR and CDR2 is FQNEAQ (reference sequence). The CDR3 length is 13 residues. V was shortened by 5 bases and J by 4 bases, with 12 bases between the two germline ends.

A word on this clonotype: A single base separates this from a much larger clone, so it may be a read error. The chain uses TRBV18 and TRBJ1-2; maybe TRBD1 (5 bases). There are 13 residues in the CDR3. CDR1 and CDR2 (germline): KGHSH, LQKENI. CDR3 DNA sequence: TGTGCCAGCTCAACAGGTCCTAAATATGGCTACACCTTC. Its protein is CASSTGPKYGYTF.

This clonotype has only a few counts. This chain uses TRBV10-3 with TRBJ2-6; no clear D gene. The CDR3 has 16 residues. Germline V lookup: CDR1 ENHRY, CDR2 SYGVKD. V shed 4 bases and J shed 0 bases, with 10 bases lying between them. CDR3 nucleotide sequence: TGTGCCATCAGTGCGGTGCTGAGCTCTGGGGCCAACGTCCTGACTTTC. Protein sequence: CAISAVLSSGANVLTF.

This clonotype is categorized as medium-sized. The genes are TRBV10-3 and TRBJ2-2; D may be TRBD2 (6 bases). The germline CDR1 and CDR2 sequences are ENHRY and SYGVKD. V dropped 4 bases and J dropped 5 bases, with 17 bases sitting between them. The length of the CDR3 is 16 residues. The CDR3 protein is CAISGGRNSGTGELFF. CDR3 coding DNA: TGTGCCATCAGTGGGGGACGGAATAGCGGTACCGGGGAGCTGTTTTTT.

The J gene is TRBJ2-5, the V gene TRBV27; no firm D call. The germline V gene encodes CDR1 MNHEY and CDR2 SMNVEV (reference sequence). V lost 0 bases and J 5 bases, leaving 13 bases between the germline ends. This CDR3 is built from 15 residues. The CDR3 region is CASSLSAGILETQYF. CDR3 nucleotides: TGTGCCAGCAGTTTATCTGCAGGTATCCTGGAGACCCAGTACTTC.

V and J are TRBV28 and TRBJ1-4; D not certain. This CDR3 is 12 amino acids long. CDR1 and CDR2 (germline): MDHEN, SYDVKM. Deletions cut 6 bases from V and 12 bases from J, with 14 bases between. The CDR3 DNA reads TGTGCCAGCAGAGGGCTTTTCGAAGAACTGTTTTTT. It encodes CASRGLFEELFF.

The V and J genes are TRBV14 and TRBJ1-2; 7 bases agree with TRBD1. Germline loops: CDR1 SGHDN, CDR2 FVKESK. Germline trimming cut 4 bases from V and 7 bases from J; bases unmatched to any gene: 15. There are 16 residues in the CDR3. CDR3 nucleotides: TGTGCCAGCAGCCGAAGACCTGGACAGGAGTTTGGTGGCTACACCTTC. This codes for CASSRRPGQEFGGYTF.

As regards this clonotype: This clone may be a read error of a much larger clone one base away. CDR3 amino acids: CASSLNGASGSYGYTF. The CDR3 coding sequence is TGTGCCAGCAGTTTAAACGGGGCCAGTGGTAGCTATGGCTACACCTTC. The rearrangement links TRBV27 to TRBJ1-2; tentative D call: TRBD1 (5 bases). The ends were cut back, 2 bases at V and 4 bases at J, with 17 bases in the middle. The germline gives CDR1 MNHEY, CDR2 SMNVEV (reference sequence). This CDR3 comprises 16 residues.

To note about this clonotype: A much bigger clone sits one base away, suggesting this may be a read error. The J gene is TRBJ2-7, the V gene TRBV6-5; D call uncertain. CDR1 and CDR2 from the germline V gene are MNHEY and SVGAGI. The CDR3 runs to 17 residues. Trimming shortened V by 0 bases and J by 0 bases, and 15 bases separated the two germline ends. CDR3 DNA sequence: TGTGCCAGCAGTTACTCGAATTCAGGCAGCAGCTCCTACGAGCAGTACTTC. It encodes CASSYSNSGSSSYEQYF.

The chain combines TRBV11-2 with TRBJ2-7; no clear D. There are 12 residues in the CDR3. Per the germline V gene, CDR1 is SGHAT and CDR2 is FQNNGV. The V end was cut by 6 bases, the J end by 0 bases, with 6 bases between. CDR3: CASSSDSYEQYF. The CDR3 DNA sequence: TGTGCCAGCAGTTCCGACTCCTACGAGCAGTACTTC.

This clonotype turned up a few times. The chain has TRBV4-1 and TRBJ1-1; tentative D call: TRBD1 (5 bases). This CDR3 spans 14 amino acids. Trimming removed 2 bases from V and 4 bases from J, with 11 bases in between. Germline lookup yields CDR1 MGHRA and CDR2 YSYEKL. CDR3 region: CASSQRDARTEAFF. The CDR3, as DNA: TGCGCCAGCAGCCAACGGGACGCCCGCACTGAAGCTTTCTTT.